What follows are 5 T cell receptor beta chains derived from one specimen sequenced in a study of tumor-infiltrating lymphocytes in localized non-small cell lung cancer. Method: immunoSEQ multiplex PCR; TCRdb's copy keeps in-frame clones and lacks some. The profile shows roughly 20,000 clones, 80% of them singletons. Sequencing used lung tumor tissue. All receptors come from a human donor with non-small cell lung cancer.

This clone was seen a few times. V and J are TRBV5-1 and TRBJ1-1, with no clear D. From germline, CDR1 is SGHRS and CDR2 YFSETQ. The CDR3 runs to 14 residues. The germline V and J ends were trimmed by 3 bases and 1 base, with 10 bases remaining between them. The CDR3 coding sequence is TGCGCCAGCAGCTCTCCAAGTGGGAACACTGAAGCTTTCTTT. Translation gives CASSSPSGNTEAFF.

V and J are TRBV7-6 and TRBJ2-5; unclear D gene. Trimming took 4 bases from V and 2 from J, leaving 5 bases between them. CDR1 and CDR2 from the germline V gene are SGHVS and FNYEAQ. This CDR3 spans 12 amino acids. This CDR3 is CASSSLQETQYF. DNA for the CDR3: TGTGCCAGCAGCTCATTACAAGAGACCCAGTACTTC.

This clone showed up just once. V is TRBV7-2 and J is TRBJ1-3, with D hard to call. CDR3 size: 14 residues. The germline gives CDR1 SGHTA, CDR2 FQGNSA. Trimming removed 6 bases from V and 2 bases from J, with 11 bases in between. The CDR3 reads CASSHGVTGNTIYF. CDR3 sequence (DNA): TGTGCCAGCAGTCATGGAGTTACTGGAAACACCATATATTTT.

This clone appeared a single time. The chain combines TRBV27 with TRBJ2-1; the D gene is possibly TRBD2 (6 bases). The CDR3 consists of 16 residues. Germline lookup yields CDR1 MNHEY and CDR2 SMNVEV (reference sequence). V lost 6 bases and J 15 bases, leaving 30 bases between the germline ends. The CDR3 DNA reads TGTGCCAGCAGGGTCTATTACCGGGAGAATAGGGGCTGGCTGTTCTTC. This translates into CASRVYYRENRGWLFF.

The rearrangement links TRBV9 to TRBJ2-1; D unresolved. The V gene's germline CDR1 is SGDLS and CDR2 YYNGEE. V was cut by 1 base and J by 4 bases, with 12 bases left in between. This CDR3 spans 15 amino acids. CDR3 nucleotides: TGTGCCAGCAGCGTATCCACTGTATCGTACAATGAGCAGTTCTTC. The encoded protein is CASSVSTVSYNEQFF.